This TCR beta chain was sequenced in a study of cytomegalovirus exposure and HLA in healthy donors (dated by TCRdb to 2016 to 2017). At the level of the whole study: According to a later analysis, one platform produced both the roughly 110 validation repertoires and the approximately 660 repertoires of the first cohort. Besides the first cohort of around 670 subjects, a separate validation cohort made up of 120 or so different subjects was used. To predict cytomegalovirus infection status, the study brought together high-throughput TCR immunosequencing, statistical association of individual TCRs with disease status, and machine learning. The study aimed to test whether cataloging public T cell receptors could reveal signatures of past pathogen exposure.

Separate from the roughly 650-subject first cohort, the validation cohort of roughly 130 subjects was the group to which the donors belonged. Taken from the germline V gene (reference sequence), the CDR1 and CDR2 loops are WNHNN and SYGVQD. The CDR3, from cysteine to phenylalanine, totals 15 residues. Just the 45-base CDR3 DNA is kept, in frame starting at base 1. For this chain, trimming is 6 bases at the V end and 2 bases at the J end, and the number of junction bases without a gene match is 4. Points the paper makes about the study in general: It was suggested by the authors that the approach could potentially be generalized to other disease states and immunological phenotypes. Most TCR sequences were observed very rarely across donors, whereas some public TCRs were present in many individuals. A later analysis lacked HLA typing for the validation cohort, so it scored co-occurrence in that cohort across all 120 or so repertoires. Of the cluster scores, around 95% were above 0 in a later analysis, which found that TCRs clustered in the first cohort also tended to co-occur in the 120 validation repertoires. Cytomegalovirus status was reported to be diagnosed by the classifier with high specificity and sensitivity in both the original and validation cohorts. A total of 164 TCR beta chains were listed by the study as associated with cytomegalovirus. Three of the identified cytomegalovirus-associated TCR beta chains were confirmed in vitro to be specific for cytomegalovirus antigens.

The method behind the library was the immunoSEQ multiplex PCR assay. Concerning the study's data processing: A statistical classification framework was developed to diagnose cytomegalovirus status using the catalog of TCR beta chain sequences. TCRdb took this table from immuneACCESS and kept in-frame rearrangements with V and J called. Such tables lack part of the clones; where checked against another copy, unresolved V genes explain under half of the gap, and the rest is unexplained. The D gene and trimming were derived from the DNA, and the V and J assignments and clone size from that table. This sample holds roughly 84,000 clones; approximately 91% were observed only once. The biggest ten clones account for around 2.1% of the sample. On this clone: This receptor's antigen is unknown. Nothing much larger sits one base from this clone, and base qualities are not available.

The rearranged chain carries TRBV10-1 and TRBJ2-7, and TRBD2 matches 13 of the central bases. The receptor was derived from a man under 40 in good health and CMV-seronegative. The sample was PBMCs. The CDR3 region: CASSKGLAGPYEQYF. At the DNA level, the sequence is TGCGCCAGCAGCAAGGGACTAGCGGGGCCCTACGAGCAGTACTTC.